Below, one TCR beta chain is given with its context. Its antigen is unknown. Each donor was a healthy Caucasian. This CDR3 has 14 residues. V gave up 3 bases and J gave up 4 bases, with 13 bases separating them. Germline V gene lookup returns CDR1 SGHRS and CDR2 YFSETQ. The record originates from a study of identical twins. Study results and limitations: With monozygotic twins, out-of-frame TCR alpha sharing exceeded what models estimated. For cord blood, abundant beta clonotypes had fewer insertions, unlike memory repertoires, which showed none.

TCRdb re-derived calls from the 5' RACE reads in MiXCR, one entry per CDR3 protein. The sample lists hundreds of thousands of distinct CDR3 sequences, roughly an eighth occurring once. The same data also contributed to another study, on yellow fever vaccine responses in identical twins.

The rearrangement links TRBV5-1 to TRBJ2-5; D might be TRBD1 (6 bases). The TCR originated in a young woman in good health. The sample taken for sequencing was PBMCs. The CDR3 sequence: CASSSPTGLETQYF. DNA for the CDR3: TGCGCCAGCAGCTCCCCTACAGGGCTAGAGACCCAGTACTTC. The full variable domain, with the rest looked up from reference TRBV5-1 and TRBJ2-5, is KAGVTQTPRYLIKTRGQQVTLSCSPISGHRSVSWYQQTPGQGLQFLFEYFSETQRNKGNFPGRFSGRQFSNSRSEMNVSTLELGDSALYLCASSSPTGLETQYFGPGTRLLVL.